Shown below are 10 T cell receptor beta chains from a single sample sequenced in a study of CD8+ T cells in alopecia areata. TCR sequencing used cDNA made by reverse transcription of extracted RNA. The table came from immunoSEQ multiplex PCR; TCRdb's copy has only in-frame clones and leaves some out. The data show roughly 200,000 clones, about 53% seen once. Described treatment: oral pan-JAK inhibitor, 5-10 mg twice daily. The sequences come from CD8+ T cells sorted from blood, collected at week 24, from a patient treated with tofacitinib. These receptors were collected from a human donor with alopecia areata.

Only a few counts were recorded for this clone. V and J are TRBV19 and TRBJ2-1, with D uncertain. CDR1 is LNHDA, CDR2 SQIVND, per germline (reference sequence). The CDR3 covers 13 residues. The V end was cut by 4 bases, the J end by 6 bases, with 10 bases between. The CDR3, as DNA: TGTGCCAGTAGTACCACCGACGGCAATGAGCAGTTCTTC. It codes for CASSTTDGNEQFF.

The chain couples TRBV4-3 to TRBJ2-1; possible D gene TRBD1, 7 bases. The CDR3 has 14 residues. Germline V gene data show CDR1 as LGHNA and CDR2 as YSLEER. Trimming took off 0 bases at V and 8 bases at J, with 11 bases between the two ends. CDR3 DNA sequence: TGCGCCAGCAGCCAAGACAGGGGGGTTGATGAGCAGTTCTTC. It is translated as CASSQDRGVDEQFF.

The V gene is TRBV15, the J gene TRBJ2-2; no clear D gene. The ends were cut back, 5 bases at V and 7 bases at J, with 11 bases in the middle. The CDR3 has 13 amino acids. The germline V gene has CDR1 LNHNV and CDR2 YYDKDF (reference sequence). In DNA, the CDR3 is TGTGCCACCAGCGACCCGACTGGCGGGGAGCTGTTTTTT. Amino acids: CATSDPTGGELFF.

V gene TRBV29-1 combines with J gene TRBJ2-1, with D hard to call. Germline V gene sequence: CDR1 SQVTM, CDR2 ANQGSEA. V was pared by 4 bases and J by 10 bases, with 8 bases between. The length of the CDR3 is 10 residues. This chain's CDR3 is CSVVSKEQFF. The CDR3 DNA reads as TGCAGCGTTGTGTCGAAGGAGCAGTTCTTC.

This chain joins TRBV6-5 and TRBJ2-5; D is perhaps TRBD1 or TRBD2 (5 bases each). CDR3 length: 14 amino acids. The V gene lost 4 bases and the J gene lost 5 bases, with 14 bases spanning the gap. CDR1 MNHEY and CDR2 SVGAGI come from the germline V gene. CDR3 residues: CASSSPGTWETQYF. The CDR3 nucleotides read TGTGCCAGCAGTTCCCCCGGGACGTGGGAGACCCAGTACTTC.

The CDR3 DNA reads as TGTGCTAGTGCCTCGAGGACGGGGAGCACTGAAGCTTTCTTT. It translates to CASASRTGSTEAFF. The J gene is TRBJ1-1, the V gene TRBV12-5, with D unresolved. Germline CDR1 and CDR2: LGHNT and FRNRAP. The CDR3 sequence is 14 residues long. V lost 7 bases and J lost 4, with 16 bases in between. The full variable domain, rest sourced from reference TRBV12-5 and TRBJ1-1, is DARVTQTPRHKVTEMGQEVTMRCQPILGHNTVFWYRQTMMQGLELLAYFRNRAPLDDSGMPKDRFSAEMPDATLATLKIQPSEPRDSAVYFCASASRTGSTEAFFGQGTRLTVV.

V and J are TRBV6-5 and TRBJ1-1; no definite D call. Trimming took 2 bases from V and 3 from J, leaving 7 bases between them. Germline CDR1 and CDR2: MNHEY and SVGAGI. The length of the CDR3 is 13 residues. This chain's CDR3 is CASSYRQHTEAFF. The DNA for the CDR3 is TGTGCCAGCAGTTACCGTCAGCACACTGAAGCTTTCTTT.

The rearrangement uses TRBV4-3 and TRBJ1-1; D is unclear. Germline V lookup: CDR1 LGHNA, CDR2 YSLEER. V was shortened by 0 bases and J by 2 bases, with 10 bases between the two germline ends. The CDR3 has 15 amino acids. The CDR3 loop reads CASSQDIFSNTEAFF. The CDR3 nucleotides read TGCGCCAGCAGCCAAGATATCTTCTCTAACACTGAAGCTTTCTTT.

The chain links TRBV7-2 to TRBJ1-2, with 8 bases matching TRBD1. The V gene end was trimmed by 4 bases and the J gene end by 4 bases; junction bases not matched to a gene: 11. CDR1 SGHTA and CDR2 FQGNSA come from the germline V gene. CDR3 length equals 16 residues. CDR3 nucleotide sequence: TGTGCCAGCAGCTCTCCATCGGACAGGGCAGGCTATGGCTACACCTTC. Protein: CASSSPSDRAGYGYTF.

V is TRBV29-1 and J is TRBJ2-3, with 9 bases lining up with TRBD1. V dropped 3 bases and J dropped 4; count of bases not matched to a gene: 5. Looked up from germline, CDR1 is SQVTM and CDR2 is ANQGSEA. This CDR3 comprises 14 residues. CDR3 protein: CSVDQGQGPDTQYF. CDR3 nucleotide sequence: TGCAGCGTTGATCAGGGACAGGGTCCAGATACGCAGTATTTT.